Listed below are T cell receptor beta chains from one sample, sequenced in a study of liver allograft versus peripheral blood T cells. TCRdb re-called the reads with MiXCR, one entry per CDR3 protein. The sample has some 7,700 distinct CDR3 sequences, 15% to 20% seen once. These receptors all stem from a human patient who had a liver transplant. The T cells may come from the graft donor. CDR3s include the opening cysteine and the closing phenylalanine or tryptophan. The order of the fields is clone size, D gene, V gene, J gene, CDR3 DNA, CDR3 protein. A D gene is named only where the DNA matches it firmly. A row's size may be missing; if present it is once, few, many or a size class.

clone size: NA
D gene: NA
V gene: TRBV20-1
J gene: TRBJ1-5
CDR3 DNA: TGCAGTGCTAGGAATCGGCAGGGGAGTCAGCCCCAGCATTTT
CDR3 protein: CSARNRQGSQPQHF

clone size: NA
D gene: NA
V gene: TRBV12-3/TRBV12-4
J gene: TRBJ2-2
CDR3 DNA: TGTGCCAGCAGTAGACCGTTCGCGAACACCGGGGAGCTGTTTTTT
CDR3 protein: CASSRPFANTGELFF

clone size: medium-sized
D gene: NA
V gene: TRBV7-9
J gene: TRBJ1-5
CDR3 DNA: TGTGCCAGCAGCCGGGATACGTATCAGCCCCAGCATTTT
CDR3 protein: CASSRDTYQPQHF

clone size: medium-sized
D gene: NA
V gene: TRBV6-1
J gene: TRBJ2-7
CDR3 DNA: TGTGCCAGCAGTGAAGCTTCAGGGAAGAACGAGCAGTACTTC
CDR3 protein: CASSEASGKNEQYF

clone size: medium-sized
D gene: NA
V gene: TRBV9
J gene: TRBJ1-6
CDR3 DNA: TGTGCCAGCAGCGTTGACTCCCGGGGGGCTCACGGTTCACCCCTCCACTTT
CDR3 protein: CASSVDSRGAHGSPLHF

clone size: NA
D gene: NA
V gene: TRBV2
J gene: TRBJ2-7
CDR3 DNA: TGTGCCAGCAGTCCTGGAGGAGGTGGTAGAAGCTACGAGCAGTACTTC
CDR3 protein: CASSPGGGGRSYEQYF

clone size: once
D gene: NA
V gene: TRBV12-3/TRBV12-4
J gene: TRBJ1-1
CDR3 DNA: TGTGCCAGCAGTTTTGGGGGGCCGAACACTGAAGCTTTCTTT
CDR3 protein: CASSFGGPNTEAFF

clone size: many
D gene: NA
V gene: TRBV27
J gene: TRBJ1-2
CDR3 DNA: TGTGCCAGCAGTTTGATGGGGGCCGGTGGCTACACCTTC
CDR3 protein: CASSLMGAGGYTF

clone size: few
D gene: NA
V gene: TRBV20-1
J gene: TRBJ1-1
CDR3 DNA: TGCAGTGCTTCACAGGGACTAAACACTGAAGCTTTCTTT
CDR3 protein: CSASQGLNTEAFF

clone size: medium-sized
D gene: NA
V gene: TRBV7-2
J gene: TRBJ1-4
CDR3 DNA: TGTGCCAGCAGCCCCCAGGGGGAAAAACTGTTTTTT
CDR3 protein: CASSPQGEKLFF

clone size: many
D gene: TRBD1
V gene: TRBV20-1
J gene: TRBJ1-1
CDR3 DNA: TGCAGTGCTAGAGACAGGGGGTGGTCTGAAGCTTTCTTT
CDR3 protein: CSARDRGWSEAFF